This TCR beta chain stems from a study of T cells in Graves' hyperthyroidism and ophthalmopathy. Study at large: Specimen type is peripheral blood, collected at initial diagnosis prior to any treatment.

This clonotype was observed a handful of times. Between the trimmed V and J ends, which lost 1 base and 6 bases, there was a span of 16 bases. CDR1 is KGHSH, CDR2 LQKENI, per germline. The CDR3 has 16 residues. Template material for amplifying TCR beta CDR3 regions consisted of RNA transcripts. HTBI primers were used for first-round RT-PCR of the TCR CDR3. TCRdb itself ran the multiplex PCR reads through MiXCR, one entry per CDR3 protein. Among under 400,000 distinct CDR3 sequences listed, over 12% were seen once. Sequencing was done on a sample of blood. The V call is TRBV18, the J call TRBJ2-1, with D tentatively TRBD2 (5 bases). This TCR derives from a woman in her sixties with Graves' ophthalmopathy. The CDR3 DNA reads TGTGCCAGCTCACCACAAAGAGAGGGCTGGGTCAATGAGCAGTTCTTC. Protein sequence: CASSPQREGWVNEQFF.